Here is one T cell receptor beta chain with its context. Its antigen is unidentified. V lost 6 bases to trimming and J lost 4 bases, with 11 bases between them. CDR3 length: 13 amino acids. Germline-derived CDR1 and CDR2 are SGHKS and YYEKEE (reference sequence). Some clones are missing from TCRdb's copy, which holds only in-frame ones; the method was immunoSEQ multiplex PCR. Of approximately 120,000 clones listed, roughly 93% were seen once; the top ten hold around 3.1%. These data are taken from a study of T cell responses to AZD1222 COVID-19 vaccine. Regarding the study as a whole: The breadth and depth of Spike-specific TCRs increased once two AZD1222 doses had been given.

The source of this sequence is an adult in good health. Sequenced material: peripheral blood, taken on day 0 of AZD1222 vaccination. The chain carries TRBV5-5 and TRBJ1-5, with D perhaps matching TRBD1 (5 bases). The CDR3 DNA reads TGTGCCAGCAATCGGGGCGCGAATCAGCCCCAGCATTTT. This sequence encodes CASNRGANQPQHF.